The sample holds a few counts of the clone carrying this TCR beta chain. Its antigen is unknown. The data are from a study of response to subunit inactivated influenza vaccine. MiXCR, applied by TCRdb to the RT-PCR reads, yields one record per CDR3 protein. The sample comprises approximately 500,000 distinct CDR3 sequences, over 10% of which are singletons, and around 13% rests with the top ten. V dropped 3 bases and J dropped 5 bases, with 9 bases sitting between them. The CDR3 has 13 amino acids. Germline V gene data show CDR1 as SGHDT and CDR2 as YYEEEE. General observations from the study: T cells newly recruited by each seasonal influenza vaccination are few, the authors suggested.

The TCR originated in a middle-aged man who received an inactivated influenza vaccine. This chain links TRBV5-6 with TRBJ2-1, with D unclear. The sequenced sample was PBMCs from blood, obtained 45 days after vaccination. CDR3 loop: CASSWAPHNEQFF. CDR3 coding DNA: TGTGCCAGCAGCTGGGCCCCTCACAATGAGCAGTTCTTC.